This T cell receptor beta chain was obtained from a study of cytomegalovirus exposure and HLA in healthy donors. Trimming removed 4 bases from V and 5 bases from J, with 15 bases in between. CDR1 and CDR2 from the germline V gene are WNHNN and SYGVQD (reference sequence). CDR3 length: 14 amino acids. Primers for the PCR totalled 60 Vbeta and 13 Jbeta. The data were produced by immunoSEQ multiplex PCR, yet TCRdb's version contains in-frame clones alone and is incomplete. The sample has about 240,000 clones; about 81% are singletons. The chain has TRBV10-1 and TRBJ2-7; maybe TRBD1 (5 bases). Specimen: PBMCs. The sequence was collected from an older woman in good health and CMV-seropositive. The CDR3 spells CASSVLQGFDEQYF. CDR3 in DNA: TGCGCCAGCAGTGTTTTGCAGGGCTTCGACGAGCAGTACTTC.